A selection of T cell receptor beta chains follows, all from one sample in a study of identical twins' blood T cells. One entry per CDR3 protein results from TCRdb running MiXCR on the 5' RACE reads. The repertoire holds roughly 380,000 distinct CDR3 sequences, about 28% seen once, with about 6% in the top ten. The material sequenced was PBMCs. The receptors here all came from a woman aged 18-49 years in good health. Each CDR3 is given with its conserved first and last residue. D genes are given only for firm matches. Where a row states a size, it is once, few, many or the class of an expanded clone; other rows omit it.

V gene	CDR3 length	D gene	J gene	clone size	CDR3 protein	CDR3 DNA
TRBV7-8	16	NA	TRBJ2-1	few	CASSLQGVGSYNEQFF	TGTGCCAGCAGCTTACAAGGGGTAGGGTCCTACAATGAGCAGTTCTTC
TRBV6-2/TRBV6-3	13	NA	TRBJ1-2	NA	CASSLTARDGYTF	TGTGCCAGCAGCCTGACAGCGAGAGATGGCTACACCTTC
TRBV20-1	16	TRBD2	TRBJ2-7	NA	CSARDPSGGASYEQYF	TGCAGTGCTAGAGATCCTAGCGGGGGAGCTTCCTACGAGCAGTACTTC
TRBV29-1	11	NA	TRBJ2-7	NA	CSVVGYYEQYF	TGCAGCGTTGTCGGGTATTACGAGCAGTACTTC
TRBV11-2	15	NA	TRBJ2-5	NA	CASSFGRGGEGTQYF	TGTGCCAGCAGCTTTGGAAGAGGCGGGGAAGGGACCCAGTACTTC
TRBV20-1	14	TRBD2	TRBJ2-5	NA	CSARKRLAQETQYF	TGCAGTGCTAGAAAAAGACTAGCCCAAGAGACCCAGTACTTC
TRBV5-1	18	NA	TRBJ1-3	few	CASSLDRAGDYSGNTIYF	TGCGCCAGCAGCTTGGATCGGGCAGGGGATTACTCTGGAAACACCATATATTTT
TRBV6-2/TRBV6-3	15	NA	TRBJ2-1	NA	CASSRGDSFYNEQFF	TGTGCCAGCAGTAGGGGGGACAGCTTCTACAATGAGCAGTTCTTC
TRBV12-5	18	TRBD1	TRBJ2-7	NA	CASGLVLRQGVFSYEQYF	TGTGCTAGTGGTTTGGTACTTAGGCAGGGGGTATTCTCCTACGAGCAGTACTTC
TRBV6-2/TRBV6-3	16	NA	TRBJ1-5	NA	CASSYGGAGGNQPQHF	TGTGCCAGCAGTTATGGAGGGGCGGGTGGCAATCAGCCCCAGCATTTT
TRBV5-5	13	NA	TRBJ1-1	many	CASSLNTWAEAFF	TGTGCCAGCAGCTTGAATACTTGGGCCGAAGCTTTCTTT